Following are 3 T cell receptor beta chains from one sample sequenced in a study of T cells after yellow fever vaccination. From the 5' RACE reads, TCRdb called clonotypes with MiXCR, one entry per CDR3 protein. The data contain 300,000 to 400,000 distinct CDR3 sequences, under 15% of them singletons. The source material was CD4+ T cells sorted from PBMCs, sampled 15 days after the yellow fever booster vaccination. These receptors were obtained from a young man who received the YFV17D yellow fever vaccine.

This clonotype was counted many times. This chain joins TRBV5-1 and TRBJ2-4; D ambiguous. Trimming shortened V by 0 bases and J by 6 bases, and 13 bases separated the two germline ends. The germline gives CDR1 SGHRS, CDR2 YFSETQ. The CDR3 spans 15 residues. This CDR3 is CASSLGNPQSNIQYF. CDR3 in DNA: TGCGCCAGCAGCTTGGGTAACCCCCAGTCAAACATTCAGTACTTC.

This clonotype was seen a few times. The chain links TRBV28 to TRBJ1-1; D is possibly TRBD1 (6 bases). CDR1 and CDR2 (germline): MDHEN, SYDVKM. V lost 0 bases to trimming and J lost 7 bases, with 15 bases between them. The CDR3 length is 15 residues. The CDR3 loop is CASSLWGAPKGEAFF. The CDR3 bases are TGTGCCAGCAGTTTATGGGGGGCCCCAAAGGGTGAAGCTTTCTTT.

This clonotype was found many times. CDR3 residues: CASSQRAGTAGSNYGYTF. CDR3 DNA sequence: TGCGCCAGCAGCCAAAGAGCGGGGACAGCCGGCTCTAACTATGGCTACACCTTC. The J gene is TRBJ1-2, the V gene TRBV4-1; 7 bases are a match to TRBD1. The CDR3 covers 18 residues. Germline CDR1 and CDR2: MGHRA and YSYEKL. Losses at the gene ends were 2 bases for V and 0 bases for J; bases not matched to a gene: 12.